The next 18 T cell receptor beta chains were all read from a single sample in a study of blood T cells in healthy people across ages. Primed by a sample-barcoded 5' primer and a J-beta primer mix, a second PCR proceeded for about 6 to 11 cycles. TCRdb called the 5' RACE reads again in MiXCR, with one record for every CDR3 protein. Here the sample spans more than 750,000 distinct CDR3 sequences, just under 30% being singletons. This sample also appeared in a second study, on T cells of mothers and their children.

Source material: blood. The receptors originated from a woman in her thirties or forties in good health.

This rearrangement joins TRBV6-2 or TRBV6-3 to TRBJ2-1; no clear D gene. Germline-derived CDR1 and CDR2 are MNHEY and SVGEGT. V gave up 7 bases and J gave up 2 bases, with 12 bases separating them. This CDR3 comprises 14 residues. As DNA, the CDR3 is TGTGCCAGCAAAAGGACCACACCCTACAATGAGCAGTTCTTC. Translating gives CASKRTTPYNEQFF.

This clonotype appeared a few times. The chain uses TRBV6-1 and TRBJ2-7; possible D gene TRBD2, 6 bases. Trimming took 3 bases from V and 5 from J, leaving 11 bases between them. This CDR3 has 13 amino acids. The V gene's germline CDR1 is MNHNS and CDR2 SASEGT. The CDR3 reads CASSDRRVHEQYF. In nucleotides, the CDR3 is TGTGCCAGCAGTGACCGGAGGGTGCACGAGCAGTACTTC.

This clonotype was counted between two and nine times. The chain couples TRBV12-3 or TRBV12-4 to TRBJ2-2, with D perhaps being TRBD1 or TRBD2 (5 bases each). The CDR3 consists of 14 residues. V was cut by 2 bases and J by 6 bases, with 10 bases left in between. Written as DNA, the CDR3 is TGTGCCAGCAGTTTAATCAGGGACGCCGGGGAGCTGTTTTTT. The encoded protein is CASSLIRDAGELFF.

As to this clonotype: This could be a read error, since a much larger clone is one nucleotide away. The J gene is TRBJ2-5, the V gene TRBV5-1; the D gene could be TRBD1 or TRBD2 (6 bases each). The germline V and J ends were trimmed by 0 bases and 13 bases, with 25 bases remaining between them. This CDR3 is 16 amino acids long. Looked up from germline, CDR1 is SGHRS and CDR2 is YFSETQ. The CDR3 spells CASSLVGGRSTYERYF. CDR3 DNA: TGCGCCAGCAGCTTGGTGGGGGGCCGATCTACCTACGAGCGGTACTTC.

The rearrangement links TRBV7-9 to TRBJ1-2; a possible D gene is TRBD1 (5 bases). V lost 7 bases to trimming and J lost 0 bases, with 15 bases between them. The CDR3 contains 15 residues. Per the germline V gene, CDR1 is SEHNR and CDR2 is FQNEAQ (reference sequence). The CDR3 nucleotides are TGTGCCAGCATAGACAGCCTAGACGCTAACTATGGCTACACCTTC. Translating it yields CASIDSLDANYGYTF.

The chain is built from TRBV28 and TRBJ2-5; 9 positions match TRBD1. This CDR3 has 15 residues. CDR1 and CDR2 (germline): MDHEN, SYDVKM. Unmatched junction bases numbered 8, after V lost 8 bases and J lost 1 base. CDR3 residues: CASRRDRESQETQYF. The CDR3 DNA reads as TGTGCCAGCCGAAGGGACAGGGAGAGCCAAGAGACCCAGTACTTC.

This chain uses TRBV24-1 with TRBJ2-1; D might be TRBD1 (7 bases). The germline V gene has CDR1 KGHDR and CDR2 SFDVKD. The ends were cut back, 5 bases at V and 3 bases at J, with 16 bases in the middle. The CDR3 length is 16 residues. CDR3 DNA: TGTGCCACCAGTGGGGCGGGACAGAGGCTCTACAATGAGCAGTTCTTC. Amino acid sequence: CATSGAGQRLYNEQFF.

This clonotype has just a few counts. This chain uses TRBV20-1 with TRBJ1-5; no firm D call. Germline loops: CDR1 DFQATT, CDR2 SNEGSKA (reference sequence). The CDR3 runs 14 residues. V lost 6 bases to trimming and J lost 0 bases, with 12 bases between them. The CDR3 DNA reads TGCAGTGCCAACGAACCGCTTAGCAATCAGCCCCAGCATTTT. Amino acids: CSANEPLSNQPQHF.

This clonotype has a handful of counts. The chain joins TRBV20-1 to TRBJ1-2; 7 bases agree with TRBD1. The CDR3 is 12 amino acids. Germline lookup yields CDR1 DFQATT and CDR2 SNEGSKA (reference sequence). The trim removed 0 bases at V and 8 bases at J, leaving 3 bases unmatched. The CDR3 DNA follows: TGCAGTGCTAGAGATCCACAGGGGGGCTACACCTTC. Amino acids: CSARDPQGGYTF.

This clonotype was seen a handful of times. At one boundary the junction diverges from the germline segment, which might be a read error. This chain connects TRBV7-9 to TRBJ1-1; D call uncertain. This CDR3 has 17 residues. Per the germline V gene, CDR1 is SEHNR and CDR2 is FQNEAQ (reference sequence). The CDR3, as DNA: TGTGCCAACAGCTTTTACGGCCTACGGATCGGGAACACTGAAGCTTTCTTT. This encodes CANSFYGLRIGNTEAFF.

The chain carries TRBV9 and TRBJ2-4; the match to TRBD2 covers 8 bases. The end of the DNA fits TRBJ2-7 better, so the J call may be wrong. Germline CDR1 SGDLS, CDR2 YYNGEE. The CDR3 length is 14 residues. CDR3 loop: CASSAGGGTYEQYF. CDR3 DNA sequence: TGTGCCAGCAGCGCGGGCGGGGGGACCTACGAGCAGTACTTC.

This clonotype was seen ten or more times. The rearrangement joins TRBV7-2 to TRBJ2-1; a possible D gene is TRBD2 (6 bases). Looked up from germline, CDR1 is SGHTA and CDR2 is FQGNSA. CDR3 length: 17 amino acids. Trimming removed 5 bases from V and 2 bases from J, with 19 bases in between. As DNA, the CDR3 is TGTGCCAGCAGCCTAGACGCTCCGGGGGAACCCTACAATGAGCAGTTCTTC. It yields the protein CASSLDAPGEPYNEQFF. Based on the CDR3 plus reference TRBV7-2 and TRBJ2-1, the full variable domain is GAGVSQSPSNKVTEKGKDVELRCDPISGHTALYWYRQSLGQGLEFLIYFQGNSAPDKSGLPSDRFSAERTGGSVSTLTIQRTQQEDSAVYLCASSLDAPGEPYNEQFFGPGTRLTVL.

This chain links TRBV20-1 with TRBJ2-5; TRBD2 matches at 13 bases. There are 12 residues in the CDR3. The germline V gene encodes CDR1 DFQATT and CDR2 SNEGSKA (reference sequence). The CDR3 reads CRAETSGGMKYF. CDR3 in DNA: TGCAGGGCGGAGACTAGCGGGGGGATGAAGTACTTC.

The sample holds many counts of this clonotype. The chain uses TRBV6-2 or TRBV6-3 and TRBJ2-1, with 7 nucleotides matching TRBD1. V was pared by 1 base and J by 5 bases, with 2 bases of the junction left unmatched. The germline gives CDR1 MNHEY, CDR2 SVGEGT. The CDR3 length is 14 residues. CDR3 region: CASSYFGTDNEQFF. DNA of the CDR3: TGTGCCAGCAGTTACTTTGGGACAGACAATGAGCAGTTCTTC.

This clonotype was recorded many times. In nucleotides, the CDR3 is TGTGCCAGCGGGGAAACAGGGGGCGCGAGCTACACCTTC. Translated: CASGETGGASYTF. The gene calls are TRBV27 and TRBJ1-2; 9 bases match TRBD1. The CDR3 is 13 amino acids. The V gene end was trimmed by 8 bases and the J gene end by 9 bases; junction bases not matched to a gene: 10. The germline CDR1 and CDR2 sequences are MNHEY and SMNVEV (reference sequence).

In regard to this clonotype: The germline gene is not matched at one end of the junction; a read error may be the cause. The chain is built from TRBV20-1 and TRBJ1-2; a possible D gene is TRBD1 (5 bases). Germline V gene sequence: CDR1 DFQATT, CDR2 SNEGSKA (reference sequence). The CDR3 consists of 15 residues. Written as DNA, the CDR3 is TGCGGTGCTAGACCAGGGCTAGGGGCTAACTATGGCTACACCTTC. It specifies CGARPGLGANYGYTF.

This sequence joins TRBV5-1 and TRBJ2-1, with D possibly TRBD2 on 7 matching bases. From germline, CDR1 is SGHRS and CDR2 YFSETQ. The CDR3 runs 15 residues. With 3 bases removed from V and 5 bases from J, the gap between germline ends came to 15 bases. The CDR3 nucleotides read TGCGCCAGCAGCTGGGGGGGCGCGGGTAACAATGAGCAGTTCTTC. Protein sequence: CASSWGGAGNNEQFF.

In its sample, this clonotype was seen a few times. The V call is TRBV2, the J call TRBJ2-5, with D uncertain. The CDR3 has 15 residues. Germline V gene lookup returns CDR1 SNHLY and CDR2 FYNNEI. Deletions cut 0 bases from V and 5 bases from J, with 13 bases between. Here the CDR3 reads CASSEAGIMGETQYF. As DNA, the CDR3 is TGTGCCAGCAGTGAAGCCGGAATCATGGGGGAGACCCAGTACTTC.